A selection of T cell receptor beta chains follows, all from one sample in a study of blood T cell repertoires in COVID-19. Assay used: immunoSEQ multiplex PCR; TCRdb lists only in-frame clones, some missing. The sample holds 65,000 to 70,000 clones; about four fifths are singletons and the top ten take just under 6.5%. Sequenced material: peripheral blood. The receptors were gathered from a woman in her sixties with acute or convalescent COVID-19. Both conserved end residues are part of each CDR3. D genes are given only for firm matches. Clone size appears in some rows only: once, few, many, or a class for an expanded clone.

V,J,length,size,D,DNA,CDR3
TRBV30,TRBJ1-6,15,NA,NA,TGTGCCTGGAGACAGGATAGCTCCTATAATTCACCCCTCCACTTT,CAWRQDSSYNSPLHF
TRBV7-9,TRBJ2-7,15,NA,TRBD2,TGTGCCAGCAGCGATACTAGCGGGGGCTCCTACGAGCAGTACTTC,CASSDTSGGSYEQYF
TRBV9,TRBJ2-5,14,NA,NA,TGTGCCAGCAGCCTTCAGGGGTTAGGGGAGACCCAGTACTTC,CASSLQGLGETQYF
TRBV7-2,TRBJ2-7,17,NA,TRBD2,TGTGCCAGCAGCTTAGGATCCGCTAGCGGGGGGGCCTACGAGCAGTACTTC,CASSLGSASGGAYEQYF
TRBV18,TRBJ1-1,16,NA,NA,TGTGCCAGCTCACCTTACCAAACAGGGATGAACACTGAAGCTTTCTTT,CASSPYQTGMNTEAFF
TRBV7-3,TRBJ2-2,14,NA,NA,TGTGCCAGCAGCTTAACCCGGGATACCGGGGAGCTGTTTTTT,CASSLTRDTGELFF
TRBV4-3,TRBJ2-1,16,NA,TRBD2,TGCGCCAGCAGCCAGAGGACTAGCGGGAGGGTAAATGAGCAGTTCTTC,CASSQRTSGRVNEQFF
TRBV12-3/TRBV12-4,TRBJ2-3,13,NA,TRBD2,TGTGCCTCCTGGCGGGGAGGGATAGATACGCAGTATTTT,CASWRGGIDTQYF
TRBV5-1,TRBJ1-1,13,NA,NA,TGCGCCAGCAGCTTGGTCTTGGCAGCTGAAGCTTTCTTT,CASSLVLAAEAFF
TRBV27,TRBJ2-1,14,NA,TRBD2,TGTGCCAGCAGTTTAACTAGCGGTCTCAATGAGCAGTTCTTC,CASSLTSGLNEQFF
TRBV7-9,TRBJ2-1,17,NA,TRBD1,TGTGCCAGCAGCCCTGACAGGGGAAGGACTTCCTACAATGAGCAGTTCTTC,CASSPDRGRTSYNEQFF
TRBV4-3,TRBJ2-1,14,NA,TRBD2,TGCGCCAGCAGCCAAGAAGGACTAGCCAATGAGCAGTTCTTC,CASSQEGLANEQFF
TRBV5-1,TRBJ2-1,14,NA,TRBD1,TGCGCCAGCAGCGCCGACAGGGGTAACGTTGAGCAGTTCTTC,CASSADRGNVEQFF
TRBV6-2/TRBV6-3,TRBJ1-5,14,NA,TRBD1,TGTGCCAGCAGCCGGGACAGTCTTAATCAGCCCCAGCATTTT,CASSRDSLNQPQHF
TRBV2,TRBJ1-2,13,once,NA,TGTGCCAGCAGTGAGGGAACGGGGGGAGGCTACACCTTC,CASSEGTGGGYTF
TRBV7-8,TRBJ2-1,14,NA,NA,TGTGCCAGCAGCTTACTAGCCACTAACAATGAGCAGTTCTTC,CASSLLATNNEQFF
TRBV12-3/TRBV12-4,TRBJ2-7,13,NA,TRBD1,TGTGCCAGCACCGGGACAGGGGTTTACGAGCAGTACTTC,CASTGTGVYEQYF
TRBV5-4,TRBJ2-2,16,NA,NA,TGTGCCAGCAGCCCCGGGGGGCAGGGAAACACCGGGGAGCTGTTTTTT,CASSPGGQGNTGELFF
TRBV19,TRBJ2-7,14,NA,TRBD1,TGTGCCAGTAGTCAGCACAGGGGATCTAACGAGCAGTACTTC,CASSQHRGSNEQYF
TRBV27,TRBJ1-6,14,once,NA,TGTGCCAGCAGACCTGGACAGTGGGATTCACCCCTCCACTTT,CASRPGQWDSPLHF
TRBV6-5,TRBJ2-1,16,NA,TRBD2,TGTGCCAGCAGTTCCAATGGGGGGGGCTCCTACAATGAGCAGTTCTTC,CASSSNGGGSYNEQFF
TRBV5-1,TRBJ2-5,15,once,TRBD2,TGCGCCAGCAGCTGGGCTAGCGGGGGTCAAGAGACCCAGTACTTC,CASSWASGGQETQYF
TRBV2,TRBJ1-2,15,once,NA,TGTGCCAGCAGTGAAGCTATCGGACTATTCCATGGCTACACCTTC,CASSEAIGLFHGYTF
TRBV27,TRBJ2-3,15,NA,NA,TGTGCCAGCAGTTTGTTTGGAGGGGACACAGATACGCAGTATTTT,CASSLFGGDTDTQYF
TRBV19,TRBJ1-4,12,once,NA,TGTGCCAGTAGTCGGGCTAATGAAAAACTGTTTTTT,CASSRANEKLFF
TRBV28,TRBJ1-5,15,once,TRBD1,TGTGCCAGCACCTTCGGGACAGCGACTAATCAGCCCCAGCATTTT,CASTFGTATNQPQHF
TRBV5-4,TRBJ1-4,13,NA,NA,TGTGCCAGCAGCGGGAGCCAAGCTGAAAAACTGTTTTTT,CASSGSQAEKLFF
TRBV10-1,TRBJ1-1,13,NA,NA,TGCGCCAGCAGCCTACAGGGGAACACTGAAGCTTTCTTT,CASSLQGNTEAFF
TRBV2,TRBJ1-5,13,few,NA,TGTGCCAGCAGCACATATAGCAATCAGCCCCAGCATTTT,CASSTYSNQPQHF
TRBV7-9,TRBJ1-6,15,NA,NA,TGTGCCAGCAGCTTAGGGACATTCTCGAATTCACCCCTCCACTTT,CASSLGTFSNSPLHF
TRBV9,TRBJ2-7,14,NA,TRBD2,TGTGCCAGCAGCGTGGCTAGCGGGTCCTACGAGCAGTACTTC,CASSVASGSYEQYF
TRBV6-5,TRBJ2-2,13,NA,NA,TGTGCCAGCAGTTACGCAGAAGCCGGGGAGCTGTTTTTT,CASSYAEAGELFF
TRBV19,TRBJ1-6,13,NA,TRBD1,TGTGCCAGCCGGGACAGTTATAATTCACCCCTCCACTTT,CASRDSYNSPLHF